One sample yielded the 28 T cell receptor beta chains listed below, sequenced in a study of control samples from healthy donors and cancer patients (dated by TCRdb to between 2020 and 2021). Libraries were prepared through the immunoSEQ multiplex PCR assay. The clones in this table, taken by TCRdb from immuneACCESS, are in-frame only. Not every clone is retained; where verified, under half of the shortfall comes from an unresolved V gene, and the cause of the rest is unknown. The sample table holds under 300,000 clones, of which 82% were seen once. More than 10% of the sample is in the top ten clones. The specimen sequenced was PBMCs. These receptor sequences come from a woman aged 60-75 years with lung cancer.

CDR3 protein: CASSGQGGSYNEQFF. CDR3 DNA sequence: TGTGCCAGCAGCGGACAGGGGGGATCTTACAATGAGCAGTTCTTC. J is TRBJ2-1 and V is TRBV9, with 9 bases fitting TRBD1. Germline V gene data show CDR1 as SGDLS and CDR2 as YYNGEE. V was clipped by 3 bases and J by 4 bases; unmatched bases: 5. The CDR3 is made up of 15 amino acids. Combining the CDR3 with reference TRBV9 and TRBJ2-1 gives the whole variable domain DSGVTQTPKHLITATGQRVTLRCSPRSGDLSVYWYQQSLDQGLQFLIQYYNGEERAKGNILERFSAQQFPDLHSELNLSSLELGDSALYFCASSGQGGSYNEQFFGPGTRLTVL.

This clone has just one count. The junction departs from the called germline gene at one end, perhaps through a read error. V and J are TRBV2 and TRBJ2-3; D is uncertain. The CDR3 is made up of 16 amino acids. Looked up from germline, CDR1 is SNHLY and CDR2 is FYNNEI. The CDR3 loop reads CASILWQTAGTDTQYF. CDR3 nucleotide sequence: TGTGCAAGCATCCTATGGCAGACTGCAGGCACAGATACGCAGTATTTT.

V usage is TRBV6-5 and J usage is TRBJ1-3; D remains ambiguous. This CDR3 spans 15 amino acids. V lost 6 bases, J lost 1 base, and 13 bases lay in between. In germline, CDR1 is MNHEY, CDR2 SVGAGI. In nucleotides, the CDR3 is TGTGCCAGCAGCGACGCTGGGAGGTCTGGAAACACCATATATTTT. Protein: CASSDAGRSGNTIYF.

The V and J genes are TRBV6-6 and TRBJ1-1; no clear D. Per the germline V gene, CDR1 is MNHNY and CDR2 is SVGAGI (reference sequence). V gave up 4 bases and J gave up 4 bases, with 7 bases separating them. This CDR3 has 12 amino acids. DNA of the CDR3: TGTGCCAGCAGTTTTGTCGGCACTGAAGCTTTCTTT. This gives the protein CASSFVGTEAFF.

The CDR3 protein is CASSPFGANTEAFF. The CDR3 DNA sequence: TGTGCCAGCTCACCTTTCGGGGCGAACACTGAAGCTTTCTTT. V is TRBV18 and J is TRBJ1-1; tentatively, D is TRBD1 (5 bases). V was shortened by 3 bases and J by 1 base, with 9 bases between the two germline ends. CDR3 length: 14 amino acids. CDR1 is KGHSH, CDR2 LQKENI, per germline.

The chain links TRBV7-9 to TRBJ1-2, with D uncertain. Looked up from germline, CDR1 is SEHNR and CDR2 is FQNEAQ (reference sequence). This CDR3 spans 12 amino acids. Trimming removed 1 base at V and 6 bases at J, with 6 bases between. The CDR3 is CASSLVRNGYTF. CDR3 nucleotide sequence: TGTGCCAGCAGCTTAGTGCGGAATGGCTACACCTTC.

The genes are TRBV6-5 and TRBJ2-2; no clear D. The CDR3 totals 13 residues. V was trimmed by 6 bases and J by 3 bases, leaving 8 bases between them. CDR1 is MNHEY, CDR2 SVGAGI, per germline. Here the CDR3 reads CASSEKYTGELFF. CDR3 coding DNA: TGTGCCAGCAGCGAGAAGTACACCGGGGAGCTGTTTTTT.

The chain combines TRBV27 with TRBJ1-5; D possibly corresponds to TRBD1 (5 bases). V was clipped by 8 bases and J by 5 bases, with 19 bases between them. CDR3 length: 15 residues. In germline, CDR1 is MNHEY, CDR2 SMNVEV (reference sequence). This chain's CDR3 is CASARGSRADQPQHF. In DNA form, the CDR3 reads TGTGCCAGCGCGCGGGGCAGTAGGGCTGATCAGCCCCAGCATTTT.

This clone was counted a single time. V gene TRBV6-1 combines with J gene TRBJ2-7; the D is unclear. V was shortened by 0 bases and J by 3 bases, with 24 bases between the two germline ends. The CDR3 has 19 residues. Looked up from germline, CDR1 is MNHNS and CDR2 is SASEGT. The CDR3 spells CASSEASKGWTGALYEQYF. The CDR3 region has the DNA TGTGCCAGCAGTGAAGCGAGTAAGGGTTGGACCGGAGCCCTCTACGAGCAGTACTTC.

The CDR3 coding sequence is TGTGCCAGCAGTTTGGTGGAGACCCAGTACTTC. Translation gives CASSLVETQYF. V is TRBV2 and J is TRBJ2-5; no firm D call. CDR3 size: 11 residues. V was clipped by 5 bases and J by 5 bases, with 6 bases between them. Germline values: CDR1 SNHLY, CDR2 FYNNEI.

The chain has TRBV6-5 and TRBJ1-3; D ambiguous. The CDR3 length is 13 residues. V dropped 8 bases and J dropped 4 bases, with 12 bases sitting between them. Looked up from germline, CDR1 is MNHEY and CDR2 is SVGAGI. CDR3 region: CASDAAWGNTIYF. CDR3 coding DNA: TGTGCCAGCGACGCGGCTTGGGGAAACACCATATATTTT.

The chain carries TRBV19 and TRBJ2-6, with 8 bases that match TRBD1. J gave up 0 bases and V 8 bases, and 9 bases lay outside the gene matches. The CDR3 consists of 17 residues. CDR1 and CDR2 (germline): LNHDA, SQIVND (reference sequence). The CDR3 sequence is CASRRGQGTSGANVLTF. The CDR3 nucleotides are TGTGCCAGTCGACGCGGACAGGGAACCTCTGGGGCCAACGTCCTGACTTTC.

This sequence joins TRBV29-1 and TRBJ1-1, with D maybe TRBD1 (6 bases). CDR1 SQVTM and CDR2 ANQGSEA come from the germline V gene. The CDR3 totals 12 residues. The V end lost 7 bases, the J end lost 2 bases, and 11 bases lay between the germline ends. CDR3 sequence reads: CSADRTNTEAFF. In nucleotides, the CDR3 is TGCAGCGCCGACAGGACTAACACTGAAGCTTTCTTT.

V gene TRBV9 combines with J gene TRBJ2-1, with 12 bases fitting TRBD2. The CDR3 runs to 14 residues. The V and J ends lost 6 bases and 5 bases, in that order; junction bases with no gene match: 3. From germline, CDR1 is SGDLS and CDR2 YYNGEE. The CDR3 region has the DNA TGTGCCAGCACCGGACTAGCGGGGAACAATGAGCAGTTCTTC. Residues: CASTGLAGNNEQFF.

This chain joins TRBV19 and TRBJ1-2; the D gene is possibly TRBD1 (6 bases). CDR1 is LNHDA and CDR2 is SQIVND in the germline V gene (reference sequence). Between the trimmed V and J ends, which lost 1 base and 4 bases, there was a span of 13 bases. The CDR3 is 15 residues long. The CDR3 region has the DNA TGTGCCAGTAGTATAGTGGTCGGACAGTTCTATGGCTACACCTTC. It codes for CASSIVVGQFYGYTF. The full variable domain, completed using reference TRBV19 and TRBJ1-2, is DGGITQSPKYLFRKEGQNVTLSCEQNLNHDAMYWYRQDPGQGLRLIYYSQIVNDFQKGDIAEGYSVSREKKESFPLTVTSAQKNPTAFYLCASSIVVGQFYGYTFGSGTRLTVV.

CDR3 sequence reads: CASRQMGVNIQYF. The CDR3 nucleotides are TGTGCCAGCAGGCAGATGGGGGTAAACATTCAGTACTTC. The V call is TRBV27, the J call TRBJ2-4, with D possibly called TRBD1 or TRBD2 (5 bases each). The CDR3 has 13 amino acids. Trimming removed 6 bases at V and 6 bases at J, with 12 bases between. Germline-derived CDR1 and CDR2 are MNHEY and SMNVEV (reference sequence).

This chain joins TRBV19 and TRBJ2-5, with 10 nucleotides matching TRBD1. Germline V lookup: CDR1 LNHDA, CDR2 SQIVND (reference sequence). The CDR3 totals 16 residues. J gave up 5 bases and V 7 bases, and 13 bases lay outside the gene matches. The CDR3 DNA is TGTGCCAGTACTTACTTCCGGGACAGGGGAGGGGAGACCCAGTACTTC. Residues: CASTYFRDRGGETQYF.

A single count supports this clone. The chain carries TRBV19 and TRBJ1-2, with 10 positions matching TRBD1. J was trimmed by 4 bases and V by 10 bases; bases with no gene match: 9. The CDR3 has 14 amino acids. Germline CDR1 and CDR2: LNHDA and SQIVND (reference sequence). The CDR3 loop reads CATSDRGLSYGYTF. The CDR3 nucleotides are TGTGCCACCTCTGACAGGGGGCTTAGCTATGGCTACACCTTC.

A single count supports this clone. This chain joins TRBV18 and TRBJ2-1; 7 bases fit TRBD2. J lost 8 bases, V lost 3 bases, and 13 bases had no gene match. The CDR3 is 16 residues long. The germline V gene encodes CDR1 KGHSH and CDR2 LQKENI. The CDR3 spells CASSPSLAAGGDEQFF. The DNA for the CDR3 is TGTGCCAGCTCACCTTCCCTAGCGGCGGGCGGGGATGAGCAGTTCTTC.

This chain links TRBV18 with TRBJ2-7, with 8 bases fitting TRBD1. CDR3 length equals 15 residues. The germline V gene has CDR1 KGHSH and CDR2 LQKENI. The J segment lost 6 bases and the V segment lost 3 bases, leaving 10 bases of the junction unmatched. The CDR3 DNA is TGTGCCAGCTCACCCGTGGTGGCAGGGGGCCTCGAGCAGTACTTC. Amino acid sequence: CASSPVVAGGLEQYF.

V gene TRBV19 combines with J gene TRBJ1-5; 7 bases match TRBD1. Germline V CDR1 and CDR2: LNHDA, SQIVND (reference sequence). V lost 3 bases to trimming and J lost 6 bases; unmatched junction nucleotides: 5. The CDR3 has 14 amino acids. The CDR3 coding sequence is TGTGCCAGTAGTATCGGACAGGTCGCTCAGCCCCAGCATTTT. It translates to CASSIGQVAQPQHF.

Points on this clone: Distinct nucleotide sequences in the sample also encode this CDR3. CDR3: CASSIGNQPQHF. In DNA, the CDR3 is TGTGCCAGTAGTATCGGGAATCAGCCCCAGCATTTT. The chain carries TRBV19 and TRBJ1-5; D not resolved. CDR3 length: 12 residues. Per the germline V gene, CDR1 is LNHDA and CDR2 is SQIVND (reference sequence). V was trimmed by 3 bases and J by 4 bases, leaving 4 bases between them.

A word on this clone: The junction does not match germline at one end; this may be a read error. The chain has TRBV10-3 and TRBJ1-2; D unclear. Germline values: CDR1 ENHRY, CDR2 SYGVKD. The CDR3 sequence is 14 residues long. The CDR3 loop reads CAISESAAPYGHTF. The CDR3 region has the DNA TGTGCCATCAGTGAGTCTGCCGCTCCTTATGGCCACACCTTC.

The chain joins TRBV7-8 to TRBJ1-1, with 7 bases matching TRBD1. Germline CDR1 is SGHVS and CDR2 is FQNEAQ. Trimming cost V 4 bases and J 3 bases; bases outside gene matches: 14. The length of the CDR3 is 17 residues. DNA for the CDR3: TGTGCCAGCAGCTCCTACAGGGGCCTCGGGGGCGACACTGAAGCTTTCTTT. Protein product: CASSSYRGLGGDTEAFF.

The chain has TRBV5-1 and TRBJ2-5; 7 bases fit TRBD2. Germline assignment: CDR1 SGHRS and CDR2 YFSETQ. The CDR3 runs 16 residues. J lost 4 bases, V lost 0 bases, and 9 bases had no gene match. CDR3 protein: CASSLDVQSGGETQYF. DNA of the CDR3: TGCGCCAGCAGCTTGGACGTGCAATCGGGAGGAGAGACCCAGTACTTC.

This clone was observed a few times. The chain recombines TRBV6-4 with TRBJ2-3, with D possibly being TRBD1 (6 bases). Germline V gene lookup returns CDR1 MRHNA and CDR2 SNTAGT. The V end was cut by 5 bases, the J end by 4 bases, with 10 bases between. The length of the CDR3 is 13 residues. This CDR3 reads CASSMDRPDTQYF. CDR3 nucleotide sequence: TGTGCCAGCAGTATGGACAGACCAGATACGCAGTATTTT.

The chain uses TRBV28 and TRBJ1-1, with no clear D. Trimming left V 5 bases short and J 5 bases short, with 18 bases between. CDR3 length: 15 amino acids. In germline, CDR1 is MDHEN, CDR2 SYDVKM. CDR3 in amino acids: CASSPGNIWGTEAFF. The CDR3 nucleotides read TGTGCCAGCAGTCCTGGTAATATTTGGGGTACTGAAGCTTTCTTT. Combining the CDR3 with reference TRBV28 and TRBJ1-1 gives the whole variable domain DVKVTQSSRYLVKRTGEKVFLECVQDMDHENMFWYRQDPGLGLRLIYFSYDVKMKEKGDIPEGYSVSREKKERFSLILESASTNQTSMYLCASSPGNIWGTEAFFGQGTRLTVV.

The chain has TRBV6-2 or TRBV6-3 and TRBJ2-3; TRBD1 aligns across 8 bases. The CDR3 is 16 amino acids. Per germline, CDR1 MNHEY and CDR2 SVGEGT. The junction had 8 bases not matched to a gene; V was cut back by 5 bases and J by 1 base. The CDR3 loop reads CASSRQGARGTDTQYF. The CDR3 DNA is TGTGCCAGCAGTAGGCAGGGGGCGAGGGGCACAGATACGCAGTATTTT.